What follows are 8 T cell receptor beta chains derived from one specimen sequenced in a study of cytomegalovirus exposure and HLA in healthy donors. The primer mix had 60 Vbeta and 13 Jbeta primers. TCRdb keeps only in-frame clones here, not all; method: immunoSEQ multiplex PCR. The sample holds 100,000 to 150,000 clones, roughly a tenth seen once. The sequenced sample consisted of PBMCs. These receptors were taken from a woman younger than 30 in good health and CMV-seropositive.

V gene TRBV5-4 combines with J gene TRBJ2-7, with 9 bases lining up with TRBD2. The CDR3 has 16 residues. Germline V gene sequence: CDR1 SGHNT, CDR2 YYREEE (reference sequence). J gave up 5 bases and V 4 bases, and 13 bases lay outside the gene matches. The CDR3 is CASSPSSGIVSDEQYF. The CDR3 nucleotides are TGTGCCAGCAGCCCTTCTAGCGGGATCGTATCGGACGAGCAGTACTTC.

The rearrangement joins TRBV4-2 to TRBJ2-7, with 7 nucleotides matching TRBD2. The CDR3 contains 15 residues. From germline, CDR1 is LGHNA and CDR2 YNFKEQ. V shed 5 bases, J shed 2 bases, and the junction held 9 bases outside the gene matches. CDR3 residues: CASSFREEGTYEQYF. Written as DNA, the CDR3 is TGTGCCAGCAGCTTCCGGGAGGAAGGAACCTACGAGCAGTACTTC.

This chain connects TRBV28 to TRBJ2-6; D unclear. Trimming pared 5 bases from V and 1 base from J, leaving 3 bases between. The CDR3 runs 13 residues. Germline V lookup: CDR1 MDHEN, CDR2 SYDVKM. CDR3 DNA sequence: TGTGCCAGCAGTACATCTGGGGCCAACGTCCTGACTTTC. This gives the protein CASSTSGANVLTF.

This clone occurred a few times. The V and J genes are TRBV6-1 and TRBJ2-3; D is ambiguous. Judging by the DNA end, TRBJ2-1 fits better; the J call may be wrong. CDR1 and CDR2 from the germline V gene are MNHNS and SASEGT. The CDR3 contains 11 residues. CDR3 coding DNA: TGTGCCAGCAGTGTCGGGAATGAGCAGTTCTTC. Translating it yields CASSVGNEQFF.

This clone was seen only a few times. The chain joins TRBV30 to TRBJ2-1, with unresolved D. This CDR3 has 12 amino acids. V dropped 0 bases and J dropped 7 bases, with 7 bases sitting between them. The germline V gene has CDR1 GTSNPN and CDR2 SVGIG (reference sequence). The CDR3 DNA follows: TGTGCCTGGAGTGTACTAAATAATGAGCAGTTCTTC. Amino acid sequence: CAWSVLNNEQFF.

The genes are TRBV5-1 and TRBJ1-1; 8 nucleotides match TRBD1. The V gene end was trimmed by 1 base and the J gene end by 3 bases; junction bases not matched to a gene: 14. The CDR3 totals 18 residues. The V gene's germline CDR1 is SGHRS and CDR2 YFSETQ. The CDR3 bases are TGCGCCAGCAGCTTGCGATCGGCTCCCAGGGGGCAGGACACTGAAGCTTTCTTT. Amino acid sequence: CASSLRSAPRGQDTEAFF.

The sample holds one count of this clone. The V and J genes are TRBV11-3 and TRBJ2-1; 11 bases map to TRBD1. Germline loops: CDR1 SGHNT, CDR2 YENEEA. The CDR3 sequence is 16 residues long. The junction had 10 bases not matched to a gene; V was cut back by 5 bases and J by 7 bases. DNA of the CDR3: TGTGCCAGCAGCCCCCCCGGACAGGGGGCGCGGAATGAGCAGTTCTTC. It yields the protein CASSPPGQGARNEQFF. Using reference TRBV11-3 and TRBJ2-1 for the parts outside the CDR3, the full variable domain is EAGVVQSPRYKIIEKKQPVAFWCNPISGHNTLYWYLQNLGQGPELLIRYENEEAVDDSQLPKDRFSAERLKGVDSTLKIQPAELGDSAVYLCASSPPGQGARNEQFFGPGTRLTVL.

Only a few counts were recorded for this clone. The CDR3 region has the DNA TGTGCCAGTAGTATATTCGATGAGCAGTTCTTC. Its protein product is CASSIFDEQFF. This sequence joins TRBV19 and TRBJ2-1, with D uncertain. The CDR3 spans 11 residues. Trimming removed 2 bases at V and 8 bases at J, with 4 bases between. From germline, CDR1 is LNHDA and CDR2 SQIVND (reference sequence). The entire variable domain, with the rest obtained from reference TRBV19 and TRBJ2-1, is as follows: DGGITQSPKYLFRKEGQNVTLSCEQNLNHDAMYWYRQDPGQGLRLIYYSQIVNDFQKGDIAEGYSVSREKKESFPLTVTSAQKNPTAFYLCASSIFDEQFFGPGTRLTVL.